The 32 T cell receptor beta chains reported below all come from one sample, sequenced in a study of shared clonotypes between healthy human individuals. Sequencing was performed with immunoSEQ multiplex PCR; in TCRdb, only in-frame clones are kept and a portion is missing. The sample consists of about 2.4 million clones, more than 85% of them appearing once. The sequenced sample was naive CD4+ T cells from PBMCs. The subset was: CD45RA+ positively selected. These receptors were obtained from a man between 18 and 35 years old in good health. Some clones in this sample may be carry-over from other donors' samples.

The chain links TRBV10-3 to TRBJ1-1; 7 bases are shared with TRBD1. In germline, CDR1 is ENHRY, CDR2 SYGVKD. The V and J ends lost 2 bases and 7 bases, in that order; junction bases with no gene match: 7. The CDR3 loop spans 14 amino acids. CDR3 protein: CAISEVAAGGEAFF. For the CDR3, the DNA is TGTGCCATCAGTGAGGTGGCTGCAGGGGGTGAAGCTTTCTTT.

The chain recombines TRBV5-1 with TRBJ1-2; D perhaps matches TRBD1 (6 bases). CDR1 is SGHRS and CDR2 is YFSETQ in the germline V gene. Trimming cost V 2 bases and J 8 bases, with 16 bases left between them. This CDR3 contains 14 residues. CDR3 sequence reads: CASSLQGPFNGYTF. CDR3 in DNA: TGCGCCAGCAGCTTACAGGGCCCCTTCAACGGCTACACCTTC.

The chain employs TRBV5-1 and TRBJ2-2; 10 nucleotides align to TRBD2. The germline V gene has CDR1 SGHRS and CDR2 YFSETQ. After removal of 3 bases from V and 6 bases from J, the junction contained 8 bases not matched to a gene. The CDR3 sequence is 16 residues long. DNA of the CDR3: TGCGCCAGCAGCTACCTAGCGGGAGAGTCATCCGGGGAGCTGTTTTTT. It specifies CASSYLAGESSGELFF.

This chain joins TRBV28 and TRBJ2-1, with 12 bases fitting TRBD2. V lost 6 bases, J lost 7 bases, and 19 bases stayed unmatched. The germline V gene encodes CDR1 MDHEN and CDR2 SYDVKM. This CDR3 has 19 amino acids. CDR3 in DNA: TGTGCCAGCAGGACCGTCCGGACTAGCGGGATAACCAAGGGGAATGAGCAGTTCTTC. Its protein product is CASRTVRTSGITKGNEQFF.

Concerning this clone: Other DNA sequences in this sample translate to the same CDR3. The chain combines TRBV28 with TRBJ1-2; 7 bases are shared with TRBD1. Trimming took 5 bases from V and 4 from J; bases not matched to a gene: 4. Germline-derived CDR1 and CDR2 are MDHEN and SYDVKM. This CDR3 is 13 amino acids long. The CDR3 loop reads CASSGDRVYGYTF. The CDR3 DNA is TGTGCCAGCAGTGGGGACAGAGTCTATGGCTACACCTTC.

The rearrangement uses TRBV5-1 and TRBJ1-4, with a weak D call TRBD1 (5 bases). V was pared by 3 bases and J by 8 bases, with 14 bases between. Germline lookup yields CDR1 SGHRS and CDR2 YFSETQ. The CDR3 is 14 amino acids. CDR3 nucleotide sequence: TGCGCCAGCAGCTCCTCGGGACTCAGGGAAAAACTGTTTTTT. It specifies CASSSSGLREKLFF.

The CDR3 loop reads CASNTGGARQPQHF. CDR3 DNA: TGTGCCAGTAACACGGGGGGTGCCCGGCAGCCCCAGCATTTT. V gene TRBV19 combines with J gene TRBJ1-5, with D maybe TRBD1 (5 bases). This CDR3 has 14 residues. The V end lost 7 bases, the J end lost 7 bases, and 17 bases lay between the germline ends. Germline-derived CDR1 and CDR2 are LNHDA and SQIVND (reference sequence).

This chain links TRBV6-1 with TRBJ1-1, with D possibly being TRBD1 (5 bases). The length of the CDR3 is 15 residues. Germline CDR1 is MNHNS and CDR2 is SASEGT. V was pared by 1 base and J by 4 bases, with 13 bases between. DNA of the CDR3: TGTGCCAGCAGTGAAGGGCAGGGATTGTTCACTGAAGCTTTCTTT. This encodes CASSEGQGLFTEAFF.

This chain's CDR3 is CASSYGGADAYNEQFF. CDR3 nucleotides: TGTGCCAGCAGTTATGGGGGGGCAGACGCCTACAATGAGCAGTTCTTC. The chain has TRBV6-6 and TRBJ2-1; D is perhaps TRBD2 (7 bases). CDR1 MNHNY and CDR2 SVGAGI come from the germline V gene (reference sequence). V was trimmed by 3 bases and J by 2 bases, leaving 14 bases between them. The CDR3 is 16 residues long.

The CDR3 is CATSRDPSPDRGKPSGANVLTF. CDR3 nucleotides: TGTGCCACCAGCAGAGACCCCTCTCCGGACAGGGGGAAGCCATCTGGGGCCAACGTCCTGACTTTC. The V and J genes are TRBV15 and TRBJ2-6; 10 bases agree with TRBD1. The germline V gene encodes CDR1 LNHNV and CDR2 YYDKDF (reference sequence). The CDR3 extends over 22 amino acids. V trimming: 0 bases; J trimming: 1 base; junction bases outside the gene matches: 15.

This chain joins TRBV27 and TRBJ2-5, with 7 bases that match TRBD1. Per germline, CDR1 MNHEY and CDR2 SMNVEV (reference sequence). V gave up 5 bases and J gave up 6 bases; unmatched junction bases: 9. The length of the CDR3 is 14 residues. Here the CDR3 reads CASSRGDSRQTQYF. The DNA of the CDR3 is TGTGCCAGCAGTAGAGGGGACAGCCGCCAGACCCAGTACTTC.

V usage is TRBV28 and J usage is TRBJ1-4, with 9 bases aligning to TRBD1. The CDR3 runs to 14 residues. Per the germline V gene, CDR1 is MDHEN and CDR2 is SYDVKM. The trim removed 5 bases at V and 8 bases at J, leaving 6 bases unmatched. CDR3: CASSGTGLGEKLFF. The CDR3 nucleotides are TGTGCCAGCAGTGGGACAGGGTTGGGGGAAAAACTGTTTTTT.

The V and J genes are TRBV7-7 and TRBJ2-1; 7 positions match TRBD2. The germline gives CDR1 SSHAT, CDR2 FNYEAQ (reference sequence). The CDR3 runs to 15 residues. V shed 5 bases and J 4 bases; nucleotides not matched to a gene: 8. The CDR3 coding sequence is TGTGCCAGCAGCCTTAGCCGGGAGGCATACAATGAGCAGTTCTTC. This translates into CASSLSREAYNEQFF.

The rearrangement joins TRBV18 to TRBJ2-3; 7 positions match TRBD2. Trimming removed 4 bases from V and 3 bases from J; junction bases left unmatched: 4. Germline CDR1 KGHSH, CDR2 LQKENI. The CDR3 has 14 residues. CDR3 amino acids: CASSLVGRTDTQYF. CDR3 DNA sequence: TGTGCCAGCTCACTAGTCGGGAGGACAGATACGCAGTATTTT.

With regard to this clone: An end of the junction does not agree with germline; a read error may underlie this. The V gene is TRBV6-1, the J gene TRBJ1-1; the D gene is possibly TRBD1 (5 bases). Germline V gives CDR1 MNHNS, CDR2 SASEGT. CDR3 size: 15 residues. This CDR3 is CASSDWAGRNAEAFF. DNA of the CDR3: TGTGCCAGCAGTGATTGGGCAGGGCGGAACGCTGAAGCTTTCTTT.

This clone was counted only a few times. This chain links TRBV5-6 with TRBJ1-5; D remains unclear. The V end lost 0 bases, the J end lost 7 bases, and 5 bases lay between the germline ends. Germline V lookup: CDR1 SGHDT, CDR2 YYEEEE. The CDR3 is made up of 12 amino acids. The CDR3 bases are TGTGCCAGCAGCTTGGGGGCACAGCCCCAGCATTTT. Translation: CASSLGAQPQHF.

Remarks on this clone: At the DNA level, this CDR3 is encoded by other sequences in the same sample as well. The rearrangement links TRBV30 to TRBJ1-5; D may be TRBD1 (5 bases). This CDR3 comprises 13 residues. Germline CDR1 and CDR2: GTSNPN and SVGIG (reference sequence). V lost 0 bases, J lost 3 bases, and 6 bases lay in between. The CDR3 loop is CAWSVQDNQPQHF. DNA for the CDR3: TGTGCCTGGAGTGTACAGGACAATCAGCCCCAGCATTTT.

This chain links TRBV9 with TRBJ2-5, with D hard to call. Trimming left V 0 bases short and J 3 bases short, with 6 bases between. CDR1 and CDR2 from the germline V gene are SGDLS and YYNGEE. CDR3 size: 13 residues. CDR3 coding DNA: TGTGCCAGCAGCGTAGGAGCCAAAGAGACCCAGTACTTC. Translation: CASSVGAKETQYF.

Notes on this clone: Other DNA variants within this sample encode the same CDR3. V usage is TRBV11-2 and J usage is TRBJ2-7; TRBD2 agrees at 11 bases. CDR1 SGHAT and CDR2 FQNNGV come from the germline V gene. CDR3 length: 15 residues. J was trimmed by 1 base and V by 5 bases; bases with no gene match: 4. CDR3 protein: CASSPGLAGSYEQYF. CDR3 DNA sequence: TGTGCCAGCAGCCCCGGACTAGCGGGTTCCTACGAGCAGTACTTC.

As to this clone: This sample includes further DNA sequences coding for the same CDR3. The rearrangement joins TRBV28 to TRBJ2-7; TRBD2 matches 8 bases. V trimming: 4 bases; J trimming: 3 bases; junction bases outside the gene matches: 5. Germline V CDR1 and CDR2: MDHEN, SYDVKM. The CDR3 is made up of 14 amino acids. The CDR3 loop reads CASSSPGGFYEQYF. CDR3 DNA sequence: TGTGCCAGCAGTTCACCGGGGGGGTTCTACGAGCAGTACTTC.

The chain carries TRBV7-8 and TRBJ2-7; D is tentatively TRBD1 or TRBD2 (5 bases each). The CDR3 loop spans 15 amino acids. V lost 2 bases and J lost 0, with 11 bases in between. Germline V gene lookup returns CDR1 SGHVS and CDR2 FQNEAQ. This chain's CDR3 is CASSLPPGPSYEQYF. In DNA form, the CDR3 reads TGTGCCAGCAGCTTACCCCCGGGACCCTCCTACGAGCAGTACTTC.

In DNA form, the CDR3 reads TGTGCCAGCAGTGAAGCGCTGATTTACGAGCAGTACTTC. This codes for CASSEALIYEQYF. The gene calls are TRBV6-1 and TRBJ2-7; no clear D gene. The V end lost 0 bases, the J end lost 4 bases, and 7 bases lay between the germline ends. The CDR3 totals 13 residues. CDR1 and CDR2 from the germline V gene are MNHNS and SASEGT.

The chain recombines TRBV5-1 with TRBJ2-7, with TRBD2 identical over 13 bases. This CDR3 has 15 residues. Looked up from germline, CDR1 is SGHRS and CDR2 is YFSETQ. The trim removed 3 bases at V and 7 bases at J, leaving 7 bases unmatched. CDR3 DNA sequence: TGCGCCAGCAGCTCTGGACTAGCGGGAGTTGAAGAGCAGTACTTC. Translated: CASSSGLAGVEEQYF.

The V gene is TRBV28, the J gene TRBJ1-2; tentatively, D is TRBD1 (5 bases). V lost 3 bases to trimming and J lost 4 bases, with 15 bases between them. The CDR3 is 15 amino acids. The V gene's germline CDR1 is MDHEN and CDR2 SYDVKM. This CDR3 reads CASSFGGDFGYGYTF. The CDR3 bases are TGTGCCAGCAGTTTTGGAGGGGACTTTGGCTATGGCTACACCTTC.

CDR3: CAWSGQIEAFF. In DNA form, the CDR3 reads TGTGCCTGGAGCGGACAGATTGAAGCTTTCTTT. The rearrangement links TRBV30 to TRBJ1-1; D may be TRBD1 (6 bases). The V end was cut by 3 bases, the J end by 7 bases, with 9 bases between. This CDR3 comprises 11 residues. Germline V CDR1 and CDR2: GTSNPN, SVGIG (reference sequence).

This clone appeared once. Other DNA sequences in the same sample also yield this CDR3. The chain employs TRBV28 and TRBJ1-3, with 8 bases aligning to TRBD1. The germline gives CDR1 MDHEN, CDR2 SYDVKM. The CDR3 is 15 residues long. V lost 2 bases and J lost 4; bases outside the gene matches: 4. CDR3: CASSLQGAGGNTIYF. DNA for the CDR3: TGTGCCAGCAGTTTACAGGGGGCGGGAGGAAACACCATATATTTT.

The chain combines TRBV2 with TRBJ1-1; no firm D call. There are 12 residues in the CDR3. The germline CDR1 and CDR2 sequences are SNHLY and FYNNEI. V lost 6 bases and J lost 4, with 9 bases in between. The CDR3 DNA reads TGTGCCAGCAGGGGAGAGGTCACTGAAGCTTTCTTT. Translated, it gives CASRGEVTEAFF.

The chain uses TRBV15 and TRBJ1-2; no definite D call. There are 14 residues in the CDR3. Germline CDR1 is LNHNV and CDR2 is YYDKDF (reference sequence). V was clipped by 3 bases and J by 4 bases, with 12 bases between them. CDR3 coding DNA: TGTGCCACCAGCAGTTTCGCCGCGGCCTATGGCTACACCTTC. Its translation is CATSSFAAAYGYTF.

The chain couples TRBV28 to TRBJ2-1; 13 positions match TRBD2. Looked up from germline, CDR1 is MDHEN and CDR2 is SYDVKM. Trimming at V came to 2 bases and at J to 1 base, leaving 11 bases not matched to a gene. The CDR3 is 20 amino acids. The CDR3 sequence: CASSLEGTSGRAGSYNEQFF. CDR3 nucleotide sequence: TGTGCCAGCAGTTTAGAGGGAACTAGCGGGAGGGCCGGGTCCTACAATGAGCAGTTCTTC.

This rearrangement joins TRBV6-1 to TRBJ2-7, with 15 bases matching TRBD2. The CDR3 runs 17 residues. The germline V gene has CDR1 MNHNS and CDR2 SASEGT. The V segment lost 3 bases and the J segment 1 base; nucleotides outside the gene matches: 4. In nucleotides, the CDR3 is TGTGCCAGCAGTGATTTGGGACTAGCGGGAGGATCCTACGAGCAGTACTTC. It encodes CASSDLGLAGGSYEQYF.

The chain uses TRBV5-1 and TRBJ2-1; the match to TRBD2 covers 13 bases. CDR1 and CDR2 from the germline V gene are SGHRS and YFSETQ. This CDR3 has 20 residues. V shed 0 bases and J 0 bases; nucleotides not matched to a gene: 9. The CDR3 DNA reads TGCGCCAGCAGCTTGGGACTAGCGGGAGGTCGAAGGAGCTCCTACAATGAGCAGTTCTTC. It translates to CASSLGLAGGRRSSYNEQFF.

The chain links TRBV6-4 to TRBJ1-5, with TRBD1 matching over 7 bases. Germline trimming cut 6 bases from V and 4 bases from J; bases unmatched to any gene: 12. Germline V gene lookup returns CDR1 MRHNA and CDR2 SNTAGT. This CDR3 has 16 amino acids. DNA for the CDR3: TGTGCCAGCAGCGGACGAGGGGGCGCGGGGAATCAGCCCCAGCATTTT. The encoded protein is CASSGRGGAGNQPQHF.